These 20 T cell receptor beta chains came from one sample sequenced in a study of control samples from healthy donors and cancer patients. Using immunoSEQ multiplex PCR, the repertoire was profiled, and TCRdb retains in-frame clones only, with some absent. This repertoire shows roughly 93,000 clones, around nine tenths found once; its top ten account for less than 10%. The source material was PBMCs. The receptors here all came from a woman between 45 and 60 years old with colorectal cancer.

The rearrangement joins TRBV6-5 to TRBJ1-1; D perhaps matches TRBD1 (6 bases). V lost 5 bases and J 8 bases, leaving 18 bases between the germline ends. CDR3 length: 14 residues. Per the germline V gene, CDR1 is MNHEY and CDR2 is SVGAGI. CDR3 residues: CASSKLSLTGEAFF. CDR3 nucleotides: TGTGCCAGCAGTAAACTCTCACTTACAGGGGAAGCTTTCTTT.

The chain combines TRBV19 with TRBJ2-1; possibly TRBD2 for D (6 bases). CDR3 length equals 15 residues. Trimming took off 9 bases at V and 0 bases at J, with 15 bases between the two ends. The germline V gene encodes CDR1 LNHDA and CDR2 SQIVND (reference sequence). The CDR3 coding sequence is TGTGCCAGCAAGGGAGGTGTTACCTCCTACAATGAGCAGTTCTTC. This sequence encodes CASKGGVTSYNEQFF.

The chain carries TRBV6-1 and TRBJ2-7; 8 bases map to TRBD2. After removal of 0 bases from V and 6 bases from J, the junction contained 7 bases not matched to a gene. The CDR3 is 15 amino acids. The V gene's germline CDR1 is MNHNS and CDR2 SASEGT. The CDR3 protein is CASSEAGHRGGEQYV. As DNA, the CDR3 is TGTGCCAGCAGTGAAGCGGGTCATCGGGGGGGCGAGCAGTACGTC.

The chain employs TRBV12-3 or TRBV12-4 and TRBJ2-3; D is possibly TRBD2 (6 bases). The CDR3 consists of 12 residues. Trimming took off 4 bases at V and 4 bases at J, with 6 bases between the two ends. CDR3 bases: TGTGCCAGCAGTTCTAGCGCAGATACGCAGTATTTT. This translates into CASSSSADTQYF.

The genes are TRBV25-1 and TRBJ1-1; TRBD1 matches 8 bases. This CDR3 contains 17 residues. Trimming cost V 4 bases and J 3 bases; bases outside gene matches: 13. The germline gives CDR1 MGHDK, CDR2 SYGVNS. For the CDR3, the DNA is TGTGCCAGCAGTGCCACCGGACAGGGTGTTATGGACACTGAAGCTTTCTTT. This codes for CASSATGQGVMDTEAFF.

The gene calls are TRBV7-6 and TRBJ2-5; D is uncertain. Trimming stripped 2 bases from V and 5 bases from J, with 12 bases between. The CDR3 sequence is 14 residues long. Per the germline V gene, CDR1 is SGHVS and CDR2 is FNYEAQ. CDR3 DNA: TGTGCCAGCAGCTTACGCAGGAGTGGGGAGACCCAGTACTTC. This translates into CASSLRRSGETQYF.

The chain links TRBV28 to TRBJ1-2; tentatively, D is TRBD1 (6 bases). The CDR3 loop spans 17 amino acids. The V gene's germline CDR1 is MDHEN and CDR2 SYDVKM. V lost 3 bases to trimming and J lost 2 bases, with 19 bases between them. The CDR3 reads CASSFGIQGMGNYGYTF. CDR3 in DNA: TGTGCCAGCAGTTTTGGAATCCAGGGGATGGGGAACTATGGCTACACCTTC.

This clone was counted between two and nine times. The V gene is TRBV7-8, the J gene TRBJ2-7; D possibly corresponds to TRBD1 (5 bases). The germline CDR1 and CDR2 sequences are SGHVS and FQNEAQ. The CDR3 is 14 amino acids. Trimming cost V 2 bases and J 3 bases, with 11 bases left between them. The CDR3 reads CASSLQDSNYEQYV. The CDR3 DNA sequence: TGTGCCAGCAGCTTACAAGACAGCAACTACGAGCAGTACGTC.

The V and J genes are TRBV7-2 and TRBJ1-1, with D unresolved. V was cut by 2 bases and J by 4 bases, with 11 bases left in between. In germline, CDR1 is SGHTA, CDR2 FQGNSA. The CDR3 sequence is 14 residues long. CDR3 sequence: CASSLYMASTEAFF. The CDR3, as DNA: TGTGCCAGCAGCTTATATATGGCTAGCACTGAAGCTTTCTTT.

This sequence joins TRBV28 and TRBJ1-6, with D uncertain. V was clipped by 6 bases and J by 7 bases, with 13 bases between them. The V gene's germline CDR1 is MDHEN and CDR2 SYDVKM. This CDR3 contains 14 residues. CDR3 bases: TGTGCCAGCAGGAATGGGCGGGCCAATTCACCCCTCCACTTT. Its translation: CASRNGRANSPLHF.

The rearrangement links TRBV7-2 to TRBJ1-1; tentative D call: TRBD1 (6 bases). V lost 5 bases to trimming and J lost 5 bases, with 18 bases between them. The CDR3 extends over 15 amino acids. Germline CDR1 is SGHTA and CDR2 is FQGNSA. CDR3: CASSRTGGGGTEAFF. The CDR3 bases are TGTGCCAGCAGCAGAACCGGGGGCGGGGGAACTGAAGCTTTCTTT.

With regard to this clone: Other DNA sequences in the same sample also yield this CDR3. This sequence joins TRBV12-3 or TRBV12-4 and TRBJ1-1; D remains ambiguous. CDR3 size: 13 residues. Trimming pared 6 bases from V and 5 bases from J, leaving 13 bases between. The chain's CDR3 is CASSRAGGTEAFF. CDR3 DNA: TGTGCCAGCAGCCGGGCAGGAGGTACTGAAGCTTTCTTT.

This sequence joins TRBV28 and TRBJ1-1; D is undetermined. V was pared by 5 bases and J by 5 bases, with 15 bases between. Germline lookup yields CDR1 MDHEN and CDR2 SYDVKM. The CDR3 spans 14 residues. For the CDR3, the DNA is TGTGCCAGCAGTCCAGACACCCGGAGGACTGAAGCTTTCTTT. Translating gives CASSPDTRRTEAFF.

The chain couples TRBV19 to TRBJ1-5; tentatively, D is TRBD1 (5 bases). V was pared by 3 bases and J by 0 bases, with 15 bases between. The CDR3 has 17 residues. Germline CDR1 and CDR2: LNHDA and SQIVND (reference sequence). CDR3 amino acids: CASSMGVGWYSNQPQHF. The CDR3 DNA is TGTGCCAGTAGTATGGGGGTGGGGTGGTATAGCAATCAGCCCCAGCATTTT.

This chain joins TRBV5-1 and TRBJ2-5; 9 nucleotides line up with TRBD1. CDR1 and CDR2 (germline): SGHRS, YFSETQ. The CDR3 sequence is 15 residues long. After removal of 2 bases from V and 4 bases from J, the junction contained 6 bases not matched to a gene. The chain's CDR3 is CASSFTGGYGETQYF. CDR3 in DNA: TGCGCCAGCAGCTTCACAGGGGGCTACGGAGAGACCCAGTACTTC.

The chain carries TRBV2 and TRBJ2-2; tentatively, D is TRBD1 (6 bases). Trimming cost V 7 bases and J 6 bases, with 18 bases left between them. The CDR3 sequence is 15 residues long. The germline V gene has CDR1 SNHLY and CDR2 FYNNEI. CDR3 sequence (DNA): TGTGCCAGCAAGTCAAGGCAGGGGTCCCCCGGGGAGCTGTTTTTT. It yields the protein CASKSRQGSPGELFF.

This clone is labeled medium-sized. The rearrangement joins TRBV3-1 (or the pseudogene TRBV3-2) to TRBJ1-2, with 8 bases that match TRBD1. The CDR3 contains 15 residues. The germline gives CDR1 LGHDT, CDR2 YNNKEL (reference sequence). The junction had 10 bases not matched to a gene; V was cut back by 4 bases and J by 6 bases. The chain's CDR3 is CASSPPGRGQDGYTF. CDR3 nucleotide sequence: TGTGCCAGCAGCCCCCCGGGCAGGGGGCAGGATGGCTACACCTTC.

V is TRBV6-1 and J is TRBJ2-3; D is ambiguous. With 2 bases removed from V and 8 bases from J, the gap between germline ends came to 11 bases. In germline, CDR1 is MNHNS, CDR2 SASEGT. The length of the CDR3 is 13 residues. The CDR3 region is CASSERRTSTQYF. The CDR3 coding sequence is TGTGCCAGCAGTGAACGGCGCACCTCTACGCAGTATTTT.

This chain connects TRBV2 to TRBJ2-1; possible D gene TRBD2, 6 bases. CDR3 length equals 13 residues. Germline CDR1 is SNHLY and CDR2 is FYNNEI. With 5 bases removed from V and 7 bases from J, the gap between germline ends came to 12 bases. This chain's CDR3 is CASSRDSVNEQFF. In DNA, the CDR3 is TGTGCCAGCAGTAGGGACTCCGTTAATGAGCAGTTCTTC.

V and J are TRBV3-1 (or the pseudogene TRBV3-2) and TRBJ1-3; 7 bases match TRBD1. The CDR3 runs 15 residues. CDR1 LGHDT and CDR2 YNNKEL come from the germline V gene (reference sequence). The V gene end was trimmed by 2 bases and the J gene end by 2 bases; junction bases not matched to a gene: 3. CDR3 DNA: TGTGCCAGCAGCCAAAGGGGGCCGACTGGAAACACCATATATTTT. This gives the protein CASSQRGPTGNTIYF.